This T cell receptor (beta chain) was identified during a study of neurological immune-mediated disorders. Study-level points and caveats: According to phylogenetic grouping, one related-CDR3 cluster, a possible signature, contained the repertoires of 18 of 34 multiple sclerosis patients.

Germline values: CDR1 DFQATT, CDR2 SNEGSKA (reference sequence). Trimming removed 3 bases from V and 8 bases from J; junction bases left unmatched: 8. There are 15 residues in the CDR3. This clonotype was seen ten or more times. Its target is unknown. Synthesis of cDNA was performed by 5'RACE using 10-nucleotide random UMIs. TCRdb re-derived calls from the 5' RACE reads in MiXCR, one entry per CDR3 protein. The table shows approximately 48,000 distinct CDR3 sequences, with 3% occurring only once. This TCR came from a woman in her 50s with multiple sclerosis. The rearrangement links TRBV20-1 to TRBJ2-1; 12 bases fit TRBD2. The sequenced sample consisted of PBMCs. The CDR3 nucleotides are TGCAGTGCTAGTGGGCTAGCGGGAGGGAAGGATGAGCAGTTCTTC. This translates into CSASGLAGGKDEQFF.